The sequence of this T cell receptor (beta chain) was determined in a study of immune heterogeneity within non-small cell lung tumors. Across the whole study: Among the tumors, several were squamous cell carcinomas, under 13 were non-squamous carcinomas and 1 was not otherwise specified. Broader study findings: Clonality of local T cells correlated moderately but significantly with local tumor mutational burden (R about 0.34). High-frequency T-cell receptor beta clonotypes differed largely between individual patients.

The germline gives CDR1 GTSNPN, CDR2 SVGIG (reference sequence). The CDR3 contains 16 residues. The trim removed 5 bases at V and 0 bases at J, leaving 1 base unmatched. The starting template was genomic DNA from bulk tumor, around 620 ng per sample. Several spatially distant biopsies were obtained per primary tumor intraoperatively. Untreated, newly diagnosed non-small cell lung cancer patients underwent curative surgery. Amplification of TCR beta CDR3 was performed by multiplex PCR with 32 V and 13 J primers. TCRdb passed the multiplex PCR reads through MiXCR, listing each CDR3 protein once. The sample yields roughly 4,700 distinct CDR3 sequences, 30% to 40% seen once. This clonotype is medium-sized in the sample. The antigen is unknown.

J is TRBJ2-1 and V is TRBV30, with 16 positions matching TRBD2. This TCR was recovered from a woman aged 45-65 years with non-small cell lung cancer. The sequencing input was lung tumor tissue. The CDR3 loop is CAWGTSGGGSYNEQFF. DNA for the CDR3: TGTGCCTGGGGGACTAGCGGGGGGGGCTCCTACAATGAGCAGTTCTTC.